The 6 T cell receptor beta chains below were found in one sample sequenced in a study of breast tumors, draining lymph nodes, adjacent tissues. Samples came from axillary lymph nodes draining the breast cancer. Using its own MiXCR run on the multiplex PCR reads, TCRdb lists one record per CDR3 protein. The repertoire holds about 200,000 distinct CDR3 sequences, with 30% to 35% as singletons. The sample taken for sequencing was axillary lymph node tissue. The receptor set was obtained from a female donor with breast cancer. Some clones in this sample may be carry-over from other donors' samples.

J is TRBJ1-6 and V is TRBV12-3 or TRBV12-4; a weak D match, TRBD1 (6 bases). Trimming stripped 6 bases from V and 4 bases from J, with 16 bases between. CDR3 length: 16 residues. The CDR3 region has the DNA TGTGCCAGCAGACGGACAGAGGGCACATATAATTCACCCCTCCACTTT. It codes for CASRRTEGTYNSPLHF.

This clonotype was seen a few times. CDR3 sequence: CASSPGQGISEQYF. The CDR3 region has the DNA TGTGCCAGCTCACCGGGACAGGGGATCTCCGAGCAGTACTTC. V gene TRBV18 combines with J gene TRBJ2-7; 10 positions agree with TRBD1. V lost 3 bases to trimming and J lost 6 bases; unmatched junction nucleotides: 5. The germline gives CDR1 KGHSH, CDR2 LQKENI. The CDR3 is 14 amino acids.

This clonotype was counted only a few times. A read error is possible here, since a much larger clone lies one base away. The gene calls are TRBV20-1 and TRBJ2-1; 8 bases fit TRBD2. The CDR3 extends over 14 amino acids. The germline gives CDR1 DFQATT, CDR2 SNEGSKA (reference sequence). CDR3 DNA sequence: TGCAGTGCTAGTCCGCGGGAGGCGTACACTGAGCAGTTCTTC. It yields the protein CSASPREAYTEQFF.

As concerns this clonotype: This sequence may be a read error, since a much larger clone differs from it by one base. The V call is TRBV7-2, the J call TRBJ2-5, with TRBD1 as a possible D gene (6 bases). In germline, CDR1 is SGHTA, CDR2 FQGNSA. CDR3 length equals 15 residues. CDR3 loop: CASSLWTAKQETQHF. For the CDR3, the DNA is TGTGCCAGCAGCTTATGGACAGCGAAACAAGAGACCCAGCACTTC.

This clonotype was detected ten times or more. J is TRBJ2-7 and V is TRBV29-1; D is perhaps TRBD1 (6 bases). Germline V gene data show CDR1 as SQVTM and CDR2 as ANQGSEA. V lost 6 bases and J 6 bases, leaving 15 bases between the germline ends. This CDR3 is 12 amino acids long. The DNA of the CDR3 is TGCAGCGTAGTATTGGGGGCAGGCGAGCAGTACTTC. Protein sequence: CSVVLGAGEQYF.

Many counts were recorded for this clonotype. The chain recombines TRBV7-9 with TRBJ2-3; 9 nucleotides line up with TRBD2. The CDR3 spans 14 residues. With 3 bases clipped from V and 3 bases from J, the junction kept 1 base outside the gene matches. From germline, CDR1 is SEHNR and CDR2 FQNEAQ (reference sequence). Written as DNA, the CDR3 is TGTGCCAGCAGCTTGCGGGAGGGGACAGATACGCAGTATTTT. This encodes CASSLREGTDTQYF.